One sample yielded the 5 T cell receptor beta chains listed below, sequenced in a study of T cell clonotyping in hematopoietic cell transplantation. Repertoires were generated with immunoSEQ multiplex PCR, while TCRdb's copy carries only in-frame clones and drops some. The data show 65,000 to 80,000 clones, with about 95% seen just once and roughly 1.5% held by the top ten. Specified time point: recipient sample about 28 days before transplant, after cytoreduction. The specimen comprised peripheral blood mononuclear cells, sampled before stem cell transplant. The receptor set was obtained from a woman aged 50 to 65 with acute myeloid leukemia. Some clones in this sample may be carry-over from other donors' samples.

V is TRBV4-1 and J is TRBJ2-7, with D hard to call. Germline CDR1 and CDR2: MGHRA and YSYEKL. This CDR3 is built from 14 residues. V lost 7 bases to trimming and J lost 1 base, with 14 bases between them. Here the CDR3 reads CASTPEEVSYEQYF. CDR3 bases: TGCGCCAGCACCCCAGAAGAAGTTTCCTACGAGCAGTACTTC.

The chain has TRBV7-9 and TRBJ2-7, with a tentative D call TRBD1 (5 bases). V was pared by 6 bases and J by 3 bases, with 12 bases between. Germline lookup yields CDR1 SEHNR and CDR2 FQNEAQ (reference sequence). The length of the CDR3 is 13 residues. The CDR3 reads CASRTDNLYEQYF. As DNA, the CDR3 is TGTGCCAGCAGAACGGACAACCTCTACGAGCAGTACTTC.

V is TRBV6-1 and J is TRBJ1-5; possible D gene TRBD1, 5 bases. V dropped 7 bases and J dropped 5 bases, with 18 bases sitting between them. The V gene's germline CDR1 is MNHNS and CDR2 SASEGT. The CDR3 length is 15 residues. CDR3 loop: CASTQQVVRDQPQHF. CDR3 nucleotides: TGTGCCAGCACCCAACAGGTAGTAAGGGATCAGCCCCAGCATTTT.

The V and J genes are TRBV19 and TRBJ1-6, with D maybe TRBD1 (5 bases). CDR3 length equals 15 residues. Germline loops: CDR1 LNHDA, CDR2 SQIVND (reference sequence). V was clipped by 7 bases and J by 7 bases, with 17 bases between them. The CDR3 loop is CASNYRQRYNSPLHF. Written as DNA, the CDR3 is TGTGCCAGTAATTACAGACAGCGATACAATTCACCCCTCCACTTT.

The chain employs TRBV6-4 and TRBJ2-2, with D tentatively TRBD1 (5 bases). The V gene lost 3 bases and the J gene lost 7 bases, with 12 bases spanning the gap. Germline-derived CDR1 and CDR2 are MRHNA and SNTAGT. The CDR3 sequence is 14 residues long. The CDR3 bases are TGTGCCAGCAGTGAGGAATTCAGGGTCGGGGAGCTGTTTTTT. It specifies CASSEEFRVGELFF.